This T cell receptor (beta chain) was sequenced for a study of vaccination and CD4 T cells after COVID-19. Turning to the study itself: Participants, all vaccine recipients, received two doses of either BNT162b2 or mRNA-1273. The study collected post-vaccine samples a median 72 days after dose two, with a range of 14 to 241.

This CDR3 region has 16 residues. The germline V gene has CDR1 MDHEN and CDR2 SYDVKM. V gave up 5 bases and J gave up 6 bases; unmatched junction bases: 12. The treatment denotes: roughly ten-day PBMC culture with coronavirus spike peptide pools or control peptides (ViraFEST assay). Sequenced with the Oncomine TCR Beta short-read assay was DNA taken from cultured CD4+ T cells. One entry per CDR3 protein results from TCRdb running MiXCR on the PCR reads. Counted here are over 10,000 distinct CDR3 sequences, roughly 79% occurring once; the ten biggest clones make up roughly 28%. Comments on this clonotype: Antigen: not known.

The TCR sequence derives from a human donor who had recovered from COVID-19. Sequences were obtained from CD4+ T cells from blood, cultured in vitro. The chain employs TRBV28 and TRBJ1-5; 8 nucleotides match TRBD1. CDR3 coding DNA: TGTGCCAGCAGTCCCCCCAGGACAGGGTGGGCTCAGCCCCAGCATTTT. Translation: CASSPPRTGWAQPQHF. The full variable domain, rest sourced from reference TRBV28 and TRBJ1-5, is DVKVTQSSRYLVKRTGEKVFLECVQDMDHENMFWYRQDPGLGLRLIYFSYDVKMKEKGDIPEGYSVSREKKERFSLILESASTNQTSMYLCASSPPRTGWAQPQHFGDGTRLSIL.